These T cell receptor beta chains were read from a single sample in a study of cytomegalovirus exposure and HLA in healthy donors. Assay used: immunoSEQ multiplex PCR; TCRdb lists only in-frame clones, some missing. The repertoire holds under 200,000 clones, with 75% to 85% as singletons. Sequenced: PBMCs. The receptors stem from a woman in her twenties or thirties in good health and CMV-seropositive. The CDR3 runs from the conserved cysteine through the conserved F or W. A D gene is named only where the DNA matches it firmly. Expanded clones are given a class, and other clones once, few, many or no size at all.

cdr3_nt cdr3_aa j_call d_call v_call clone_size
TGTGCCAGCAGCTCGGACAGGGGCAATGAGCAGTTCTTC CASSSDRGNEQFF TRBJ2-1 TRBD1 TRBV11-2 .
TGTGCCAGCAGTCAAGAAGGGGGTGCATACGAGCAGTACTTC CASSQEGGAYEQYF TRBJ2-7 . TRBV5-6 once
TGTGCCAGCAGTCCTACGGGTTACACTGAAGCTTTCTTT CASSPTGYTEAFF TRBJ1-1 . TRBV6-5 .
TGTGCCACAACCGGGACTAGCGGATACGAGCAGTACTTC CATTGTSGYEQYF TRBJ2-7 TRBD2 TRBV6-6 .
TGCGCCAGCAGCTTGGATGGAGGGGCGAATTCACCCCTCCACTTT CASSLDGGANSPLHF TRBJ1-6 . TRBV5-1 .
TGTGCCAGCAGTCGGACAGTCGCCTATAATTCACCCCTCCACTTT CASSRTVAYNSPLHF TRBJ1-6 . TRBV28 .
TGTGCCAGCAGCTCGACCGGGACAGGGAAATCCTACGAGCAGTACTTC CASSSTGTGKSYEQYF TRBJ2-7 TRBD1 TRBV7-9 .
TGTGCCAGCAGTTCCTCGGTGTACGAGCAGTACTTC CASSSSVYEQYF TRBJ2-7 . TRBV28 .
TGTGCCAGCAGTTTAAACGGGAGGGTCAACGAGCAGTACTTC CASSLNGRVNEQYF TRBJ2-7 TRBD2 TRBV27 few
TGTGCCTGGAGTGTTTTCAAGTCGGACGAGCAGTACTTC CAWSVFKSDEQYF TRBJ2-7 . TRBV30 .
TGTGCCATCAGTGAGTCGGGGGAGACTAGCGGGTCCTACGAGCAGTACTTC CAISESGETSGSYEQYF TRBJ2-7 TRBD2 TRBV10-3 .
TGTGCCAGCAGTCAAACAGGGCCGAACACTGAAGCTTTCTTT CASSQTGPNTEAFF TRBJ1-1 . TRBV28 .
TGTGCCAGCAGCCGGCAGTACGGGGTGCTCCACTTT CASSRQYGVLHF TRBJ1-6 . TRBV5-6 .
TGTGCCAGCTCACCTAGCGGGAGTTTAAACGAGCAGTACTTC CASSPSGSLNEQYF TRBJ2-7 TRBD2 TRBV18 .
TGTGCCAGCAGCCAAGACCCCCCGCGGGGGTACGGAAACACCATATATTTT CASSQDPPRGYGNTIYF TRBJ1-3 . TRBV4-2 .
TGCGCCAGCAGCCTTAGCTTTGGCTACGAGCAGTACTTC CASSLSFGYEQYF TRBJ2-7 . TRBV4-1 .
TGTGCCAGCAGCTTAGTTAACGGGAGGGTCTACAATGAGCAGTTCTTC CASSLVNGRVYNEQFF TRBJ2-1 TRBD2 TRBV7-2 .
TGCAGCGTCATCCAGGGCCCGAGCTCCTACGAGCAGTACTTC CSVIQGPSSYEQYF TRBJ2-7 . TRBV29-1 .
TGTGCCTGGAGTGTAATCCTCCCTAGTTACTCCTACGAGCAGTACTTC CAWSVILPSYSYEQYF TRBJ2-7 . TRBV30 .
TGTGCCAGCAGCAAATTCCGGGACACAGCTGGAAACACCATATATTTT CASSKFRDTAGNTIYF TRBJ1-3 . TRBV6-6 .
TGTGCCAGCAGCCCGGGGACAGGGAGCACTGAAGCTTTCTTT CASSPGTGSTEAFF TRBJ1-1 TRBD1 TRBV7-6 few
TGTGCCAGCAGTGAGACAGGGTCGGGAGCTTTAAACATTCAGTACTTC CASSETGSGALNIQYF TRBJ2-4 . TRBV2 .
TGTGCCAGCAGCTTTTCCAGGAACACCGGGGAGCTGTTTTTT CASSFSRNTGELFF TRBJ2-2 . TRBV11-2 .
TGTGCCTGGAGTTGGCGGGCTAGCGGCGCAGATACGCAGTATTTT CAWSWRASGADTQYF TRBJ2-3 TRBD2 TRBV30 .
TGTGCCAGCAGCCAACAGGGTTTGATGAACATTCAGTACTTC CASSQQGLMNIQYF TRBJ2-4 . TRBV13 .
TGTGCCAGCAGCTTGGGCAGGGGGACTCAGGGTGGCTACACCTTC CASSLGRGTQGGYTF TRBJ1-2 TRBD1 TRBV5-6 once
TGTGCCAGCAGCCCGGGACTAGCGGGCACGAACACCGGGGAGCTGTTTTTT CASSPGLAGTNTGELFF TRBJ2-2 TRBD2 TRBV9 .
TGCGCCAGCAGCTTGAAAAACTTTTACACCTTC CASSLKNFYTF TRBJ1-2 . TRBV5-1 .
TGTGCCAGCACCCCGAACAACCCGGGGATAGGAGAGCAGTACTTC CASTPNNPGIGEQYF TRBJ2-7 . TRBV2 .
TGTGCCAGCAGCCAAGCACAGGGATCCCCCTATGGCTACACCTTC CASSQAQGSPYGYTF TRBJ1-2 . TRBV7-9 .
TGTGCCTGGAGTGTACAGGGCCCAAACTATGGCTACACCTTC CAWSVQGPNYGYTF TRBJ1-2 . TRBV30 once
TGTGCCAGCAGCCTACTCCTGGGAGGGAGAACGACCTACGAGCAGTACTTC CASSLLLGGRTTYEQYF TRBJ2-7 TRBD2 TRBV16 few
TGTGCCAGCAGTTCTGACTATTTCAGCTACGAGCAGTACTTC CASSSDYFSYEQYF TRBJ2-7 . TRBV27 .
TGTGCCACCAGCATGGGACTAGCGGGGGCCTACGAGCAGTACTTC CATSMGLAGAYEQYF TRBJ2-7 TRBD2 TRBV15 .
TGTGCCAGCAGTTTGGGTGGCAGGGAGGTCTACGAGCAGTACTTC CASSLGGREVYEQYF TRBJ2-7 . TRBV28 few
TGTGCTAGTGGTTTGGCAGGGACACCCCAAGAGACCCAGTACTTC CASGLAGTPQETQYF TRBJ2-5 . TRBV12-5 few
TGCGCCAGCAGCTTGGAAGGGGGCACCGGGGAGCTGTTTTTT CASSLEGGTGELFF TRBJ2-2 . TRBV5-1 once
TGCGCCAGCAGGAAGGGACTAGCGGGAGCTCACTCCTACAATGAGCAGTTCTTC CASRKGLAGAHSYNEQFF TRBJ2-1 TRBD2 TRBV5-1 .
TGTGCCAGCAGTGGAAAGGAGAGCCGGGGAGCTTTCTTT CASSGKESRGAFF TRBJ1-1 . TRBV27 .
TGTGCCAGCAGCAAAGGGGGCGACAGTAGCTCCTACGAGCAGTACTTC CASSKGGDSSSYEQYF TRBJ2-7 TRBD1 TRBV9 .
TGTGCCAGCAGTTATCCGACAGCGACCTACGAGCAGTACTTC CASSYPTATYEQYF TRBJ2-7 . TRBV28 .
TGTGCCAGCAGCGGGGACAGGGCGGAGACCCAGTACTTC CASSGDRAETQYF TRBJ2-5 TRBD1 TRBV9 .
TGTGCCAGCAGACGCGGACTAGCGGAAACCTACGAGCAGTACTTC CASRRGLAETYEQYF TRBJ2-7 TRBD2 TRBV11-3 .
TGTGCCAGCAGTTTAGAGACAGGGATGACCGCTTTCTTT CASSLETGMTAFF TRBJ1-1 TRBD1 TRBV6-1 once
TGTGCCAGCAGCGTAGAAGGGACTACTCCCGGGACCCAGTACTTC CASSVEGTTPGTQYF TRBJ2-5 TRBD2 TRBV9 .
TGTGCCACCAGCAGGAGAACAGGGTTCGGCTCTGGGGCCAACGTCCTGACTTTC CATSRRTGFGSGANVLTF TRBJ2-6 . TRBV15 .
TGCGCCAGCAGCTTCCGGGACACTATGTCCGAGCAGTACTTC CASSFRDTMSEQYF TRBJ2-7 . TRBV5-1 .
TGTGCTAGTGGACTCTACACTGGGGGGGCTGGTGGCTACACCTTC CASGLYTGGAGGYTF TRBJ1-2 . TRBV12-5 .